This TCR beta chain is from a study of PD-1 blockade in mismatch repair-deficient tumors. Libraries were prepared by immunoSEQ multiplex PCR; TCRdb keeps only in-frame clonotypes and omits some of them. There are over 100,000 clones in the sample; about 80% occur only once, and roughly 4.5% lies in the top ten. This CDR3 is 15 amino acids long. V lost 0 bases and J lost 5; bases outside the gene matches: 4. Germline V CDR1 and CDR2: LNHNV, YYDKDF (reference sequence). The study's findings and limits: After pembrolizumab, tumor-resident clones rose rapidly, then generally contracted before radiologic responses.

Mismatch repair deficiency was confirmed in all patients, by PCR or immunohistochemistry. Details on this clone: The antigen is unknown.

The V call is TRBV15, the J call TRBJ2-3; 8 bases align to TRBD2. Sequences were derived from peripheral blood, sampled about 13 months after starting pembrolizumab. This sequence was found in an adult with mismatch repair-deficient cancer. The CDR3 region has the DNA TGTGCCACCAGCAGAGATCAGGCGGGAGGAGATACGCAGTATTTT. Translation gives CATSRDQAGGDTQYF.